Below are 25 T cell receptor beta chains sequenced from a single sample in a study of shared clonotypes between healthy human individuals. This table comes from immunoSEQ multiplex PCR, and its TCRdb copy is limited to in-frame clones, with some not included. The table has roughly 2.2 million clones, 80% to 95% seen once. The material sequenced was naive CD4+ T cells from PBMCs. Subset meaning: CD45RA+ positively selected. These receptors all stem from a man between 18 and 29 years old in good health. Some clones in this sample may be carry-over from other donors' samples.

This clone occurred once. This chain uses TRBV30 with TRBJ1-2, with TRBD1 matching over 9 bases. From germline, CDR1 is GTSNPN and CDR2 SVGIG (reference sequence). CDR3 length: 20 residues. The V segment lost 2 bases and the J segment 4 bases; nucleotides outside the gene matches: 23. The CDR3 nucleotides are TGTGCCTGGAGTCACGTGGGGGGACAGGGAACCCGTGGAATAATCTATGGCTACACCTTC. The encoded protein is CAWSHVGGQGTRGIIYGYTF.

This rearrangement joins TRBV5-4 to TRBJ2-3; TRBD2 matches 8 bases. This CDR3 spans 17 amino acids. Germline V gene lookup returns CDR1 SGHNT and CDR2 YYREEE (reference sequence). V lost 4 bases and J lost 0; bases outside the gene matches: 10. The CDR3 loop reads CASSRGGRTLSTDTQYF. CDR3 in DNA: TGTGCCAGCAGCCGGGGGGGCAGAACCCTTAGCACAGATACGCAGTATTTT.

In DNA form, the CDR3 reads TGCGCCAGCAGCCCGACTAGCGCCCGCACAGATACGCAGTATTTT. Translated: CASSPTSARTDTQYF. The rearrangement uses TRBV4-1 and TRBJ2-3; TRBD2 agrees at 8 bases. The CDR3 totals 15 residues. Germline V CDR1 and CDR2: MGHRA, YSYEKL. Trimming cost V 4 bases and J 1 base; bases outside gene matches: 4.

V usage is TRBV7-9 and J usage is TRBJ2-1; 7 nucleotides line up with TRBD2. Germline V gene sequence: CDR1 SEHNR, CDR2 FQNEAQ (reference sequence). The V and J ends lost 8 bases and 6 bases, in that order; junction bases with no gene match: 10. CDR3 length: 14 residues. For the CDR3, the DNA is TGTGCCAGCGGGTTGGGCGGGAGAAGCAATGAGCAGTTCTTC. Translation: CASGLGGRSNEQFF.

The chain recombines TRBV7-9 with TRBJ2-2; tentative D call: TRBD2 (5 bases). This CDR3 is built from 16 residues. With 1 base removed from V and 1 base from J, the gap between germline ends came to 10 bases. Germline V gene lookup returns CDR1 SEHNR and CDR2 FQNEAQ (reference sequence). The CDR3 sequence is CASSLDWGVNTGELFF. CDR3 nucleotides: TGTGCCAGCAGCTTAGACTGGGGAGTGAACACCGGGGAGCTGTTTTTT.

V and J are TRBV5-1 and TRBJ2-1; TRBD1 aligns across 8 bases. V was clipped by 0 bases and J by 5 bases; unmatched bases: 7. Per the germline V gene, CDR1 is SGHRS and CDR2 is YFSETQ. The CDR3 contains 16 residues. The CDR3 DNA reads as TGCGCCAGCAGCTTGGGCGGACAGGGAATGGACAATGAGCAGTTCTTC. This gives the protein CASSLGGQGMDNEQFF. Variable domain in full (rest from reference TRBV5-1 and TRBJ2-1): KAGVTQTPRYLIKTRGQQVTLSCSPISGHRSVSWYQQTPGQGLQFLFEYFSETQRNKGNFPGRFSGRQFSNSRSEMNVSTLELGDSALYLCASSLGGQGMDNEQFFGPGTRLTVL.

In its sample, this clone was seen once. The rearrangement uses TRBV5-1 and TRBJ2-3; D is perhaps TRBD1 (6 bases). The CDR3 contains 18 residues. Germline CDR1 reads SGHRS; CDR2 reads YFSETQ. V was clipped by 3 bases and J by 2 bases, with 22 bases between them. The CDR3 spells CASSSRASGQGNTDTQYF. The CDR3 DNA sequence: TGCGCCAGCAGCTCGCGAGCCTCGGGACAAGGGAACACAGATACGCAGTATTTT.

V is TRBV30 and J is TRBJ1-1; D not certain. Germline V CDR1 and CDR2: GTSNPN, SVGIG (reference sequence). The V end lost 1 base, the J end lost 5 bases, and 14 bases lay between the germline ends. The CDR3 loop spans 14 amino acids. The CDR3 DNA follows: TGTGCCTGGAGTGGGTGGAGGGTGTTGACTGAAGCTTTCTTT. Encoded protein: CAWSGWRVLTEAFF.

Details on this clone: The same CDR3 arises from other DNA sequences in this sample as well. The chain joins TRBV6-6 to TRBJ1-1; no definite D call. The ends were cut back, 6 bases at V and 3 bases at J, with 5 bases in the middle. CDR1 is MNHNY and CDR2 is SVGAGI in the germline V gene (reference sequence). This CDR3 contains 11 residues. The chain's CDR3 is CASSYYTEAFF. The CDR3 DNA follows: TGTGCCAGCAGCTATTACACTGAAGCTTTCTTT.

The chain's CDR3 is CASSLSTGGYTF. CDR3 DNA: TGTGCCAGCAGCTTATCCACAGGGGGCTACACCTTC. This sequence joins TRBV7-2 and TRBJ1-2; D is possibly TRBD1 (6 bases). CDR1 is SGHTA, CDR2 FQGNSA, per germline. The CDR3 contains 12 residues. With 2 bases removed from V and 8 bases from J, the gap between germline ends came to 9 bases.

This rearrangement joins TRBV28 to TRBJ2-7; tentatively, D is TRBD2 (6 bases). The V gene's germline CDR1 is MDHEN and CDR2 SYDVKM. V lost 6 bases and J lost 2, with 14 bases in between. This CDR3 spans 14 amino acids. The CDR3 loop reads CASRVLAGPYEQYF. The CDR3 DNA is TGTGCCAGCAGGGTTTTGGCGGGACCCTACGAGCAGTACTTC.

A word on this clone: Other DNA sequences in this specimen translate into the identical CDR3. V is TRBV6-5 and J is TRBJ2-2; possible D gene TRBD1, 6 bases. The germline V gene has CDR1 MNHEY and CDR2 SVGAGI. The CDR3 has 14 amino acids. Trimming shortened V by 5 bases and J by 5 bases, and 12 bases separated the two germline ends. The DNA for the CDR3 is TGTGCCAGCAGTGGCTCCAGGGGAACCGGGGAGCTGTTTTTT. Translated: CASSGSRGTGELFF.

The chain links TRBV4-3 to TRBJ2-3; D ambiguous. The CDR3 extends over 15 amino acids. From germline, CDR1 is LGHNA and CDR2 YSLEER. Trimming removed 6 bases from V and 0 bases from J, with 13 bases in between. The CDR3 DNA reads as TGCGCCAGCAGATACGGGTTCACTAGCACAGATACGCAGTATTTT. Amino acid sequence: CASRYGFTSTDTQYF.

This clone was seen once. This chain uses TRBV29-1 with TRBJ2-7; TRBD1 agrees at 7 bases. CDR1 SQVTM and CDR2 ANQGSEA come from the germline V gene. This CDR3 is built from 12 residues. The V gene end was trimmed by 7 bases and the J gene end by 4 bases; junction bases not matched to a gene: 7. The CDR3 is CSAQRGQYEQYF. Written as DNA, the CDR3 is TGCAGCGCCCAAAGGGGGCAATACGAGCAGTACTTC.

The V gene is TRBV29-1, the J gene TRBJ1-5; D gene ambiguous. CDR3 size: 10 residues. The V gene's germline CDR1 is SQVTM and CDR2 ANQGSEA. The CDR3 loop is CSAIRQPQHF. CDR3 sequence (DNA): TGCAGTGCGATAAGGCAGCCCCAGCATTTT.

CDR3 bases: TGTGCCAGCAGTTTCGATCGGACAGGGAAGGACACTGAAGCTTTCTTT. As protein: CASSFDRTGKDTEAFF. The V gene is TRBV28, the J gene TRBJ1-1, with 8 bases fitting TRBD1. Germline CDR1 MDHEN, CDR2 SYDVKM. CDR3 length: 16 residues. J gave up 3 bases and V 3 bases, and 9 bases lay outside the gene matches.

In its sample, this clone was seen once. The chain has TRBV4-3 and TRBJ2-1; D not certain. This CDR3 comprises 15 residues. The ends were cut back, 0 bases at V and 3 bases at J, with 9 bases in the middle. Germline CDR1 and CDR2: LGHNA and YSLEER. The CDR3 region is CASSQDYRRYNEQFF. In nucleotides, the CDR3 is TGCGCCAGCAGCCAAGATTACCGGCGCTACAATGAGCAGTTCTTC.

V and J are TRBV7-8 and TRBJ1-5, with D possibly TRBD1 on 5 matching bases. The V gene lost 3 bases and the J gene lost 3 bases, with 12 bases spanning the gap. CDR1 SGHVS and CDR2 FQNEAQ come from the germline V gene. This CDR3 region has 15 residues. CDR3 coding DNA: TGTGCCAGCAGCTTCTCGGGGGGGACCAATCAGCCCCAGCATTTT. Translating gives CASSFSGGTNQPQHF. Based on the CDR3 plus reference TRBV7-8 and TRBJ1-5, the full variable domain is GAGVSQSPRYKVAKRGQDVALRCDPISGHVSLFWYQQALGQGPEFLTYFQNEAQLDKSGLPSDRFFAERPEGSVSTLKIQRTQQEDSAVYLCASSFSGGTNQPQHFGDGTRLSIL.

J is TRBJ2-1 and V is TRBV5-1, with D possibly matching TRBD1 (6 bases). V was cut by 7 bases and J by 10 bases, with 21 bases left in between. The germline V gene has CDR1 SGHRS and CDR2 YFSETQ. The CDR3 consists of 14 residues. In DNA form, the CDR3 reads TGCGCCAGCCGGGTTCAGGGGCGCCAGGGCGAGCAGTTCTTC. Amino acids: CASRVQGRQGEQFF.

This CDR3 reads CASSQGASVSDTQYF. The CDR3 region has the DNA TGTGCCAGCAGCCAAGGGGCTAGCGTCTCAGATACGCAGTATTTT. The chain has TRBV14 and TRBJ2-3, with a weak D call TRBD2 (6 bases). V dropped 1 base and J dropped 4 bases, with 12 bases sitting between them. Germline CDR1 and CDR2: SGHDN and FVKESK. The CDR3 runs 15 residues.

The chain carries TRBV6-6 and TRBJ1-3; D is possibly TRBD1 (5 bases). The germline V gene has CDR1 MNHNY and CDR2 SVGAGI (reference sequence). The CDR3 loop spans 15 amino acids. Trimming cost V 2 bases and J 0 bases, with 8 bases left between them. The chain's CDR3 is CASSYTGISGNTIYF. CDR3 sequence (DNA): TGTGCCAGCAGTTACACAGGAATCTCTGGAAACACCATATATTTT.

The chain is built from TRBV7-2 and TRBJ2-3; D ambiguous. In germline, CDR1 is SGHTA, CDR2 FQGNSA. CDR3 length: 16 amino acids. V was clipped by 5 bases and J by 4 bases, with 19 bases between them. The CDR3 nucleotides read TGTGCCAGCAGCACTCAGGACCCCCGGCAGGCAGATACGCAGTATTTT. This encodes CASSTQDPRQADTQYF.

The rearrangement links TRBV30 to TRBJ2-2; D may correspond to TRBD1 or TRBD2 (7 bases each). CDR1 and CDR2 from the germline V gene are GTSNPN and SVGIG (reference sequence). This CDR3 is built from 15 residues. The V end lost 4 bases, the J end lost 6 bases, and 18 bases lay between the germline ends. The CDR3 loop reads CAWNWVTGRAGELFF. In DNA, the CDR3 is TGTGCCTGGAATTGGGTGACAGGGAGGGCCGGGGAGCTGTTTTTT. The complete variable domain, with remaining parts taken from reference TRBV30 and TRBJ2-2, reads SQTIHQWPATLVQPVGSPLSLECTVEGTSNPNLYWYRQAAGRGLQLLFYSVGIGQISSEVPQNLSASRPQDRQFILSSKKLLLSDSGFYLCAWNWVTGRAGELFFGEGSRLTVL.

The rearrangement links TRBV30 to TRBJ2-7, with no clear D. The CDR3 loop spans 12 amino acids. Trimming removed 2 bases at V and 3 bases at J, with 8 bases between. Germline-derived CDR1 and CDR2 are GTSNPN and SVGIG (reference sequence). In nucleotides, the CDR3 is TGTGCCTGGAGTCATACCCTCTACGAGCAGTACTTC. Translating gives CAWSHTLYEQYF. Combining the CDR3 with reference TRBV30 and TRBJ2-7 gives the whole variable domain SQTIHQWPATLVQPVGSPLSLECTVEGTSNPNLYWYRQAAGRGLQLLFYSVGIGQISSEVPQNLSASRPQDRQFILSSKKLLLSDSGFYLCAWSHTLYEQYFGPGTRLTVT.

The rearrangement links TRBV7-8 to TRBJ1-4; D possibly corresponds to TRBD1 (5 bases). Germline V gives CDR1 SGHVS, CDR2 FQNEAQ. This CDR3 has 15 residues. Trimming stripped 4 bases from V and 4 bases from J, with 13 bases between. CDR3 nucleotides: TGTGCCAGCAGCTCTCAGGGTTTGGGTAATGAAAAACTGTTTTTT. This encodes CASSSQGLGNEKLFF.